A single sample gave rise to the 31 T cell receptor beta chains below, sequenced in a study of blood T cell repertoires in COVID-19. Profiled with immunoSEQ multiplex PCR; TCRdb holds only in-frame clones, not every one. This sample has about 330,000 clones, with around 87% found just once. Sequences were obtained from PBMCs or T cells enriched from blood (not recorded which). All receptors derive from a woman in her 30s who had recovered from COVID-19.

V gene TRBV24-1 combines with J gene TRBJ1-5, with D maybe TRBD1 (5 bases). This CDR3 spans 19 amino acids. Germline CDR1 KGHDR, CDR2 SFDVKD. The V gene lost 1 base and the J gene lost 0 bases, with 18 bases spanning the gap. CDR3 nucleotide sequence: TGTGCCACCAGTGATTTACCAGGGCCCACGTTTTATAGCAATCAGCCCCAGCATTTT. Translated, it gives CATSDLPGPTFYSNQPQHF.

The rearrangement joins TRBV5-4 to TRBJ2-3; 10 bases match TRBD2. The J segment lost 5 bases and the V segment lost 0 bases, leaving 3 bases of the junction unmatched. The germline V gene encodes CDR1 SGHNT and CDR2 YYREEE (reference sequence). The CDR3 is 15 amino acids. The CDR3 protein is CASSLVAGGKDTQYF. For the CDR3, the DNA is TGTGCCAGCAGCTTGGTAGCGGGGGGTAAAGATACGCAGTATTTT.

The CDR3 region is CASSLGTGSHYGYTF. DNA for the CDR3: TGTGCCAGCAGCCTAGGGACAGGGTCCCACTATGGCTACACCTTC. The chain employs TRBV3-1 (or the pseudogene TRBV3-2) and TRBJ1-2, with 9 bases identical to TRBD1. The V gene's germline CDR1 is LGHDT and CDR2 YNNKEL (reference sequence). V dropped 4 bases and J dropped 3; count of bases not matched to a gene: 6. The CDR3 contains 15 residues.

This rearrangement joins TRBV5-1 to TRBJ1-6; the match to TRBD1 covers 7 bases. The CDR3 is made up of 15 amino acids. Germline V gene lookup returns CDR1 SGHRS and CDR2 YFSETQ. J lost 15 bases, V lost 4 bases, and 16 bases had no gene match. The CDR3 spells CASSDGTARLSFLHF. The CDR3 nucleotides are TGCGCCAGCAGCGACGGGACAGCCCGGTTGTCCTTCCTCCACTTT.

V usage is TRBV3-1 (or the pseudogene TRBV3-2) and J usage is TRBJ2-1, with unresolved D. This CDR3 has 14 amino acids. Trimming removed 1 base from V and 6 bases from J, with 10 bases in between. CDR1 is LGHDT and CDR2 is YNNKEL in the germline V gene (reference sequence). CDR3 sequence reads: CASSQGRHSNEQFF. The CDR3 bases are TGTGCCAGCAGCCAAGGCCGACATAGCAATGAGCAGTTCTTC.

On this clone: The final CDR3 position lacks the conserved phenylalanine or tryptophan, pointing to a likely read error. The DNA is left out, because the CDR3 cannot be placed on it with certainty; the CDR3 is given as TCRdb lists it. The rearrangement links TRBV28 to TRBJ1-2. The germline CDR1 and CDR2 sequences are MDHEN and SYDVKM. The CDR3 has 9 residues if both end residues are counted. The CDR3 loop is CASSLGRSS.

The V call is TRBV5-4, the J call TRBJ2-7; D gene uncertain. This CDR3 region has 15 residues. The V gene lost 0 bases and the J gene lost 0 bases, with 10 bases spanning the gap. Germline V gene lookup returns CDR1 SGHNT and CDR2 YYREEE (reference sequence). CDR3 loop: CASSLGPQSSYEQYF. The CDR3 nucleotides are TGTGCCAGCAGCTTGGGGCCCCAAAGCTCCTACGAGCAGTACTTC. Full variable domain (missing parts from reference TRBV5-4 and TRBJ2-7): ETGVTQSPTHLIKTRGQQVTLRCSSQSGHNTVSWYQQALGQGPQFIFQYYREEENGRGNFPPRFSGLQFPNYSSELNVNALELDDSALYLCASSLGPQSSYEQYFGPGTRLTVT.

A note on this clone: A junction boundary mismatches the germline segment, possibly from a read error. The rearrangement joins TRBV7-9 to TRBJ2-1; a possible D gene is TRBD1 (6 bases). CDR3 length: 15 residues. Germline V lookup: CDR1 SEHNR, CDR2 FQNEAQ (reference sequence). The CDR3 coding sequence is TGTGCCAGCAGCTTAGTACAGGGCTCCAACAATGAGCAGTTCTTC. The encoded protein is CASSLVQGSNNEQFF.

The chain is built from TRBV6-2 or TRBV6-3 and TRBJ1-2, with D possibly TRBD1 on 6 matching bases. The CDR3 extends over 12 amino acids. CDR1 is MNHEY, CDR2 SVGEGT, per germline. V was clipped by 5 bases and J by 8 bases, with 12 bases between them. CDR3 protein: CASSHREGGYTF. For the CDR3, the DNA is TGTGCCAGCAGTCACAGGGAAGGAGGCTACACCTTC.

The rearrangement joins TRBV9 to TRBJ1-2; TRBD1 might be the D (5 bases). CDR1 is SGDLS and CDR2 is YYNGEE in the germline V gene. With 3 bases removed from V and 1 base from J, the gap between germline ends came to 13 bases. The CDR3 runs to 15 residues. CDR3 protein: CASSASETVNYGYTF. As DNA, the CDR3 is TGTGCCAGCAGCGCCTCCGAGACAGTTAACTATGGCTACACCTTC.

V gene TRBV5-6 combines with J gene TRBJ2-1, with 9 bases aligning to TRBD1. With 0 bases clipped from V and 7 bases from J, the junction kept 2 bases outside the gene matches. Germline V gene sequence: CDR1 SGHDT, CDR2 YYEEEE. This CDR3 has 14 residues. CDR3: CASSLEQGANEQFF. The CDR3 nucleotides read TGTGCCAGCAGCTTGGAACAGGGGGCAAATGAGCAGTTCTTC.

The rearrangement joins TRBV4-2 to TRBJ2-2, with TRBD2 matching over 15 bases. The CDR3 covers 17 residues. The V segment lost 6 bases and the J segment 6 bases; nucleotides outside the gene matches: 8. Germline-derived CDR1 and CDR2 are LGHNA and YNFKEQ. The DNA for the CDR3 is TGTGCCAGCAGTCTGGGACTAGCGGGGGGCCCCTCCGGGGAGCTGTTTTTT. Translated: CASSLGLAGGPSGELFF.

The chain recombines TRBV19 with TRBJ2-7, with TRBD1 matching over 8 bases. This CDR3 has 14 residues. CDR1 LNHDA and CDR2 SQIVND come from the germline V gene (reference sequence). The V gene end was trimmed by 6 bases and the J gene end by 5 bases; junction bases not matched to a gene: 9. The CDR3 nucleotides are TGTGCCAGTAGCCTCGGACAGGGCCGCCACGAGCAGTACTTC. Protein: CASSLGQGRHEQYF.

V usage is TRBV19 and J usage is TRBJ1-5, with a tentative D call TRBD1 (6 bases). This CDR3 comprises 16 residues. Germline V CDR1 and CDR2: LNHDA, SQIVND (reference sequence). With 5 bases removed from V and 4 bases from J, the gap between germline ends came to 18 bases. CDR3 nucleotides: TGTGCCAGTAGTCAAGAGGCAGGGGCTACGAATCAGCCCCAGCATTTT. Its protein is CASSQEAGATNQPQHF.

The chain uses TRBV28 and TRBJ2-7; the match to TRBD1 covers 9 bases. Per the germline V gene, CDR1 is MDHEN and CDR2 is SYDVKM. The CDR3 totals 13 residues. V lost 4 bases, J lost 2 bases, and 0 bases stayed unmatched. The CDR3 bases are TGTGCCAGCAGTTGGACAGGGGCCTACGAGCAGTACTTC. This encodes CASSWTGAYEQYF.

In its sample, this clone was seen once. The chain recombines TRBV7-8 with TRBJ2-1, with 9 nucleotides matching TRBD1. This CDR3 spans 14 amino acids. V lost 10 bases to trimming and J lost 9 bases; unmatched junction nucleotides: 13. Germline values: CDR1 SGHVS, CDR2 FQNEAQ. CDR3 in DNA: TGTGCCACCTTGGGGACAGGGTTCCTCACTGAGCAGTTCTTC. This sequence encodes CATLGTGFLTEQFF.

V gene TRBV19 combines with J gene TRBJ2-7, with D perhaps TRBD1 (6 bases). The CDR3 contains 13 residues. V dropped 7 bases and J dropped 6 bases, with 16 bases sitting between them. The germline V gene has CDR1 LNHDA and CDR2 SQIVND (reference sequence). The CDR3 is CASNPGQGGEQYF. Written as DNA, the CDR3 is TGTGCCAGTAACCCCGGACAAGGGGGCGAGCAGTACTTC.

This clone was detected once. The gene calls are TRBV29-1 and TRBJ2-7, with 10 bases matching TRBD1. Germline CDR1 and CDR2: SQVTM and ANQGSEA. This CDR3 has 12 amino acids. The V gene end was trimmed by 7 bases and the J gene end by 6 bases; junction bases not matched to a gene: 6. CDR3 sequence (DNA): TGCAGCGCCGGGACAGGGGTCGGCGAGCAGTACTTC. Translated, it gives CSAGTGVGEQYF.

The chain carries TRBV4-1 and TRBJ2-5; D ambiguous. This CDR3 has 15 residues. V dropped 6 bases and J dropped 5 bases, with 19 bases sitting between them. Germline V CDR1 and CDR2: MGHRA, YSYEKL. The CDR3 protein is CASSRTENARETQYF. In DNA form, the CDR3 reads TGCGCCAGCAGTCGTACAGAGAACGCCCGGGAGACCCAGTACTTC.

This clone has only one observation. The rearrangement uses TRBV4-1 and TRBJ2-5; TRBD2 matches 12 bases. From germline, CDR1 is MGHRA and CDR2 YSYEKL. Trimming cost V 1 base and J 5 bases; bases outside gene matches: 23. The CDR3 consists of 22 residues. This CDR3 is CASSQGRAPSGGAIFARETQYF. CDR3 nucleotides: TGCGCCAGCAGCCAAGGCCGTGCCCCTAGCGGGGGGGCGATTTTTGCCCGTGAGACCCAGTACTTC.

The chain carries TRBV5-1 and TRBJ2-3, with 7 bases fitting TRBD1. This CDR3 has 16 residues. From germline, CDR1 is SGHRS and CDR2 YFSETQ. The J segment lost 0 bases and the V segment lost 0 bases, leaving 4 bases of the junction unmatched. The CDR3 protein is CASSLGDRPSTDTQYF. CDR3 nucleotides: TGCGCCAGCAGCTTGGGGGACAGACCTAGCACAGATACGCAGTATTTT.

The rearrangement links TRBV4-1 to TRBJ1-1; weak D call: TRBD1 (6 bases). Germline CDR1 and CDR2: MGHRA and YSYEKL. Trimming removed 1 base at V and 5 bases at J, with 14 bases between. The CDR3 totals 15 residues. The CDR3: CASSQVGGAGTEAFF. The CDR3 DNA follows: TGCGCCAGCAGCCAAGTAGGGGGGGCGGGTACTGAAGCTTTCTTT.

The chain is built from TRBV2 and TRBJ1-1; no reliable D call. This CDR3 is 13 amino acids long. Germline V gives CDR1 SNHLY, CDR2 FYNNEI. V was clipped by 10 bases and J by 1 base, with 13 bases between them. CDR3: CATTPRGNTEAFF. Written as DNA, the CDR3 is TGTGCCACCACCCCCCGGGGGAACACTGAAGCTTTCTTT.

This clone was recorded only once. The chain employs TRBV2 and TRBJ2-3; 8 bases are a match to TRBD2. The CDR3 sequence is 15 residues long. The V segment lost 6 bases and the J segment 4 bases; nucleotides outside the gene matches: 9. Germline V lookup: CDR1 SNHLY, CDR2 FYNNEI. The CDR3 bases are TGTGCCAGCAGCGAGGGGACTAGAAGTGCAGATACGCAGTATTTT. It specifies CASSEGTRSADTQYF.

The gene calls are TRBV28 and TRBJ1-2; TRBD1 is a possible D gene (6 bases). The CDR3 is 13 amino acids. Germline V lookup: CDR1 MDHEN, CDR2 SYDVKM. Deletions cut 7 bases from V and 4 bases from J, with 13 bases between. This CDR3 reads CASTRLGAYGYTF. Written as DNA, the CDR3 is TGTGCCAGCACCCGCCTGGGGGCCTATGGCTACACCTTC.

This chain uses TRBV18 with TRBJ1-1, with D perhaps TRBD1 (6 bases). The CDR3 sequence is 15 residues long. Germline V lookup: CDR1 KGHSH, CDR2 LQKENI. The ends were cut back, 3 bases at V and 1 base at J, with 12 bases in the middle. CDR3 in DNA: TGTGCCAGCTCACCTTCCGGGACACAGAACACTGAAGCTTTCTTT. This gives the protein CASSPSGTQNTEAFF. Full variable domain (outside the CDR3, taken from reference TRBV18 and TRBJ1-1): NAGVMQNPRHLVRRRGQEARLRCSPMKGHSHVYWYRQLPEEGLKFMVYLQKENIIDESGMPKERFSAEFPKEGPSILRIQQVVRGDSAAYFCASSPSGTQNTEAFFGQGTRLTVV.

This sequence joins TRBV7-8 and TRBJ1-5; D unclear. Germline lookup yields CDR1 SGHVS and CDR2 FQNEAQ. V was cut by 5 bases and J by 6 bases, with 8 bases left in between. There are 12 residues in the CDR3. CDR3 amino acids: CASSPTSQPQHF. In DNA form, the CDR3 reads TGTGCCAGCAGCCCCACAAGTCAGCCCCAGCATTTT. Combining the CDR3 with reference TRBV7-8 and TRBJ1-5 gives the whole variable domain GAGVSQSPRYKVAKRGQDVALRCDPISGHVSLFWYQQALGQGPEFLTYFQNEAQLDKSGLPSDRFFAERPEGSVSTLKIQRTQQEDSAVYLCASSPTSQPQHFGDGTRLSIL.

V is TRBV3-1 (or the pseudogene TRBV3-2) and J is TRBJ1-5; a possible D gene is TRBD1 (6 bases). Germline values: CDR1 LGHDT, CDR2 YNNKEL (reference sequence). The length of the CDR3 is 15 residues. V shed 4 bases and J shed 7 bases, with 17 bases lying between them. The CDR3 spells CASSLMGGRGQPQHF. In DNA form, the CDR3 reads TGTGCCAGCAGCCTTATGGGGGGGCGAGGGCAGCCCCAGCATTTT.

V gene TRBV9 combines with J gene TRBJ2-1; tentative D call: TRBD2 (6 bases). V was cut by 0 bases and J by 3 bases, with 10 bases left in between. The length of the CDR3 is 15 residues. Germline V CDR1 and CDR2: SGDLS, YYNGEE. The CDR3 nucleotides are TGTGCCAGCAGCGTAGCGGGGGACCACTACAATGAGCAGTTCTTC. Residues: CASSVAGDHYNEQFF. The complete variable domain, with remaining parts taken from reference TRBV9 and TRBJ2-1, reads DSGVTQTPKHLITATGQRVTLRCSPRSGDLSVYWYQQSLDQGLQFLIQYYNGEERAKGNILERFSAQQFPDLHSELNLSSLELGDSALYFCASSVAGDHYNEQFFGPGTRLTVL.

The chain couples TRBV2 to TRBJ1-5, with D tentatively TRBD1 (6 bases). CDR1 is SNHLY, CDR2 FYNNEI, per germline. V lost 7 bases to trimming and J lost 1 base, with 11 bases between them. The CDR3 sequence is 14 residues long. The CDR3 protein is CASTGGRSNQPQHF. As DNA, the CDR3 is TGTGCCAGCACTGGGGGCAGGAGCAATCAGCCCCAGCATTTT.

The J gene is TRBJ1-1, the V gene TRBV28, with D perhaps TRBD1 (6 bases). Germline V CDR1 and CDR2: MDHEN, SYDVKM. The V end lost 4 bases, the J end lost 4 bases, and 13 bases lay between the germline ends. The CDR3 sequence is 14 residues long. Here the CDR3 DNA reads TGTGCCAGCAGTTACACAGGGCTTGGCACTGAAGCTTTCTTT. Its protein is CASSYTGLGTEAFF.